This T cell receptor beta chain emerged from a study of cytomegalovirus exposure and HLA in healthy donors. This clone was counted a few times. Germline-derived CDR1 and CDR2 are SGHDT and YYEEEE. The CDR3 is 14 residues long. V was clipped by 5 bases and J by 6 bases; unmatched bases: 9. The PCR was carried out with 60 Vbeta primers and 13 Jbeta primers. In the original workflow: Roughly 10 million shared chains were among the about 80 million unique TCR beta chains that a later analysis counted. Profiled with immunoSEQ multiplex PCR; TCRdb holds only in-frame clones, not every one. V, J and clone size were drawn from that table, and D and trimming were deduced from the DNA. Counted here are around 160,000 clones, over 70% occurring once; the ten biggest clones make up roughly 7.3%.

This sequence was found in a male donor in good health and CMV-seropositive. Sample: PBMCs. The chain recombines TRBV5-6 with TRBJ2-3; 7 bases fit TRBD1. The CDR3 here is CASRQGTDHDTQYF. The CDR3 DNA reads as TGTGCCAGCAGACAGGGGACAGATCACGATACGCAGTATTTT. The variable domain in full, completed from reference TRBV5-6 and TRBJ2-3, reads DAGVTQSPTHLIKTRGQQVTLRCSPKSGHDTVSWYQQALGQGPQFIFQYYEEEERQRGNFPDRFSGHQFPNYSSELNVNALLLGDSALYLCASRQGTDHDTQYFGPGTRLTVL.